The 10 T cell receptor beta chains listed next were all sequenced from one sample in a study of blood T cells in healthy people across ages. Next came a second PCR, run for 7 to 11 cycles, which used a sample-barcoded 5' primer along with a J-beta primer mix. TCRdb reprocessed the 5' RACE reads with MiXCR, giving one entry per CDR3 protein. The sample contains about 1.6 million distinct CDR3 sequences, about 31% of which appear only once. The sample taken for sequencing was blood. The receptors shown here come from a woman aged 25 to 39 in good health.

This clonotype occurred a few times. The chain joins TRBV12-3 or TRBV12-4 to TRBJ2-1; D not resolved. The CDR3 has 15 amino acids. V was cut by 5 bases and J by 6 bases, with 17 bases left in between. The CDR3 sequence is CASSQTHMGLNEQFF. CDR3 bases: TGTGCCAGCAGTCAGACACATATGGGCCTCAATGAGCAGTTCTTC.

This clonotype was detected only a few times. The chain carries TRBV30 and TRBJ2-7; no firm D call. This CDR3 spans 13 amino acids. Trimming took off 0 bases at V and 3 bases at J, with 9 bases between the two ends. The germline V gene encodes CDR1 GTSNPN and CDR2 SVGIG (reference sequence). CDR3 nucleotide sequence: TGTGCCTGGAGTGTAACCAGAAACTACGAGCAGTACTTC. This codes for CAWSVTRNYEQYF.

This clonotype was seen a handful of times. This chain joins TRBV3-1 and TRBJ2-1, with D tentatively TRBD1 (6 bases). The length of the CDR3 is 18 residues. The germline V gene encodes CDR1 LGHDT and CDR2 YNNKEL (reference sequence). Trimming shortened V by 0 bases and J by 6 bases, and 21 bases separated the two germline ends. The DNA for the CDR3 is TGTGCCAGCAGCCAAGATCCTTCAGGACAGAGCGCGGGCAATGAGCAGTTCTTC. It yields the protein CASSQDPSGQSAGNEQFF.

There are a few counts of this clonotype. The CDR3 loop reads CASSLVSRGDGYTF. The CDR3 nucleotides are TGTGCCAGCAGCTTGGTTTCCAGGGGGGATGGCTACACCTTC. The chain recombines TRBV5-6 with TRBJ1-2; TRBD1 aligns across 7 bases. Germline CDR1 is SGHDT and CDR2 is YYEEEE. The CDR3 has 14 residues. With V trimmed by 0 bases and J by 6 bases, 5 bases remained unmatched.

The chain combines TRBV18 with TRBJ2-1; no firm D call. V was shortened by 1 base and J by 1 base, with 17 bases between the two germline ends. This CDR3 has 18 amino acids. Per germline, CDR1 KGHSH and CDR2 LQKENI. The CDR3 is CASSPRPMAVNSYNEQFF. The CDR3 DNA reads as TGTGCCAGCTCACCACGCCCTATGGCGGTTAATTCCTACAATGAGCAGTTCTTC. Looking up the rest from reference TRBV18 and TRBJ2-1 gives the full variable domain: NAGVMQNPRHLVRRRGQEARLRCSPMKGHSHVYWYRQLPEEGLKFMVYLQKENIIDESGMPKERFSAEFPKEGPSILRIQQVVRGDSAAYFCASSPRPMAVNSYNEQFFGPGTRLTVL.

The chain employs TRBV7-9 and TRBJ2-1, with D perhaps TRBD1 (6 bases). The CDR3 is made up of 14 amino acids. The ends were cut back, 1 base at V and 8 bases at J, with 12 bases in the middle. The V gene's germline CDR1 is SEHNR and CDR2 FQNEAQ (reference sequence). The CDR3 DNA reads as TGTGCCAGCAGCTTAGTTCAGGGGATGCATGAGCAGTTCTTC. Translated: CASSLVQGMHEQFF.

This clonotype has ten or more counts. V usage is TRBV4-1 and J usage is TRBJ1-2, with D perhaps matching TRBD1 (5 bases). Looked up from germline, CDR1 is MGHRA and CDR2 is YSYEKL. The V end was cut by 1 base, the J end by 4 bases, with 13 bases between. This CDR3 spans 15 amino acids. Written as DNA, the CDR3 is TGCGCCAGCAGCCAAGGGACGGACAACCGCTATGGCTACACCTTC. Its protein is CASSQGTDNRYGYTF.

This clonotype was seen a handful of times. The rearrangement joins TRBV18 to TRBJ2-3; TRBD1 matches at 8 bases. The CDR3 totals 15 residues. Germline V gene data show CDR1 as KGHSH and CDR2 as LQKENI. J lost 2 bases, V lost 2 bases, and 3 bases had no gene match. CDR3 region: CASSPRTGNTDTQYF. In nucleotides, the CDR3 is TGTGCCAGCTCACCAAGGACAGGGAACACAGATACGCAGTATTTT.

CDR3 in amino acids: CASSPTSYEGNTEAFF. The CDR3 DNA reads as TGTGCCAGCAGCCCTACGTCCTACGAGGGGAACACTGAAGCTTTCTTT. J is TRBJ1-1 and V is TRBV12-3 or TRBV12-4; D is unclear. V was trimmed by 6 bases and J by 1 base, leaving 18 bases between them. The CDR3 covers 16 residues.

This clonotype has only a few counts. The V call is TRBV5-1, the J call TRBJ2-3; 9 bases align to TRBD2. V was clipped by 4 bases and J by 2 bases; unmatched bases: 8. Germline CDR1 SGHRS, CDR2 YFSETQ. This CDR3 region has 16 residues. The CDR3 DNA follows: TGCGCCAGCAGCCTATCCGGGACTAGCCTCACAGATACGCAGTATTTT. It encodes CASSLSGTSLTDTQYF.